These 16 T cell receptor beta chains were all obtained from the same sample, sequenced in a study of T cell responses to AZD1222 COVID-19 vaccine. Generated by immunoSEQ multiplex PCR, the TCRdb table keeps only in-frame clones and is missing some. The sample consists of under 80,000 clones, around 79% of them appearing once. The source was peripheral blood, collected on day 0 of MenACWY control vaccination. The receptors derive from an adult in good health.

The chain joins TRBV5-1 to TRBJ2-2; D is unclear. The V gene's germline CDR1 is SGHRS and CDR2 YFSETQ. The CDR3 covers 14 residues. The V and J ends lost 0 bases and 2 bases respectively, with 5 bases between them. The CDR3 DNA reads TGCGCCAGCAGCTTGGCACTTAACACCGGGGAGCTGTTTTTT. It translates to CASSLALNTGELFF.

The chain uses TRBV19 and TRBJ2-1; D uncertain. Trimming stripped 4 bases from V and 7 bases from J, with 8 bases between. CDR1 is LNHDA, CDR2 SQIVND, per germline (reference sequence). CDR3 length equals 12 residues. The CDR3 reads CASSTRINEQFF. The CDR3 DNA reads TGTGCCAGTAGTACCAGAATAAATGAGCAGTTCTTC.

V is TRBV7-8 and J is TRBJ1-1, with D perhaps matching TRBD1 (5 bases). V dropped 0 bases and J dropped 6 bases, with 11 bases sitting between them. Germline CDR1 is SGHVS and CDR2 is FQNEAQ. There are 14 residues in the CDR3. CDR3 nucleotide sequence: TGTGCCAGCAGCTTAGCGGTAGAAGGGGCTGAAGCTTTCTTT. This gives the protein CASSLAVEGAEAFF.

This clone was counted once. The chain employs TRBV19 and TRBJ1-1; no firm D call. The germline gives CDR1 LNHDA, CDR2 SQIVND (reference sequence). Trimming left V 2 bases short and J 8 bases short, with 12 bases between. The CDR3 has 13 amino acids. CDR3 in amino acids: CASSIRAIGEAFF. The CDR3 region has the DNA TGTGCCAGTAGTATAAGGGCCATAGGGGAAGCTTTCTTT.

The rearrangement joins TRBV30 to TRBJ2-2; tentatively, D is TRBD1 (5 bases). This CDR3 spans 15 amino acids. V was clipped by 4 bases and J by 1 base, with 13 bases between them. The germline CDR1 and CDR2 sequences are GTSNPN and SVGIG (reference sequence). In nucleotides, the CDR3 is TGTGCCTGGACCGGAACACAGGTGAACACCGGGGAGCTGTTTTTT. It specifies CAWTGTQVNTGELFF.

The chain uses TRBV5-1 and TRBJ2-7, with 13 bases that match TRBD2. The CDR3 spans 14 residues. V lost 5 bases and J lost 5; bases outside the gene matches: 4. Germline lookup yields CDR1 SGHRS and CDR2 YFSETQ. The CDR3 region is CASRPGLAGDEQYF. The CDR3 DNA reads TGCGCCAGCAGACCAGGACTAGCGGGAGACGAGCAGTACTTC.

This clone was counted a single time. This chain connects TRBV11-2 to TRBJ1-3, with D perhaps TRBD1 (6 bases). CDR3 length equals 16 residues. CDR1 and CDR2 from the germline V gene are SGHAT and FQNNGV. The V end was cut by 5 bases, the J end by 2 bases, with 16 bases between. The CDR3 region has the DNA TGTGCCAGCAGCACCTCACAACAGGGCCCTGGAAACACCATATATTTT. Translation gives CASSTSQQGPGNTIYF.

The chain joins TRBV7-8 to TRBJ2-2; weak D call: TRBD2 (5 bases). Trimming shortened V by 5 bases and J by 1 base, and 14 bases separated the two germline ends. The CDR3 has 16 amino acids. The germline V gene encodes CDR1 SGHVS and CDR2 FQNEAQ. CDR3 nucleotides: TGTGCCAGCAGCCCCCGGGAAGGGATGAACACCGGGGAGCTGTTTTTT. Encoded protein: CASSPREGMNTGELFF. Variable domain in full (rest from reference TRBV7-8 and TRBJ2-2): GAGVSQSPRYKVAKRGQDVALRCDPISGHVSLFWYQQALGQGPEFLTYFQNEAQLDKSGLPSDRFFAERPEGSVSTLKIQRTQQEDSAVYLCASSPREGMNTGELFFGEGSRLTVL.

The chain links TRBV28 to TRBJ1-6; D is perhaps TRBD1 (5 bases). The length of the CDR3 is 15 residues. From germline, CDR1 is MDHEN and CDR2 SYDVKM. Trimming took off 4 bases at V and 7 bases at J, with 14 bases between the two ends. CDR3 loop: CASSSVQTVNSPLHF. For the CDR3, the DNA is TGTGCCAGCAGTTCCGTCCAGACAGTGAATTCACCCCTCCACTTT.

The gene calls are TRBV2 and TRBJ1-3; D uncertain. CDR3 size: 13 residues. CDR1 SNHLY and CDR2 FYNNEI come from the germline V gene. Between the trimmed V and J ends, which lost 5 bases and 7 bases, there was a span of 12 bases. The CDR3 DNA reads TGTGCCAGCAGTCCTCTTGGTGGGAACACCATATATTTT. It encodes CASSPLGGNTIYF.

The chain carries TRBV5-1 and TRBJ2-7; 7 nucleotides agree with TRBD1. The CDR3 spans 13 residues. Germline assignment: CDR1 SGHRS and CDR2 YFSETQ. V was pared by 4 bases and J by 3 bases, with 4 bases of the junction left unmatched. The CDR3 nucleotides read TGCGCCAGCAGCCTACGGACAGGCTACGAGCAGTACTTC. This translates into CASSLRTGYEQYF.

This clone came up a few times. The V gene is TRBV29-1, the J gene TRBJ2-7, with 9 bases aligning to TRBD1. Germline V lookup: CDR1 SQVTM, CDR2 ANQGSEA. Unmatched junction bases numbered 8, after V lost 6 bases and J lost 11 bases. The CDR3 extends over 11 amino acids. The CDR3 DNA reads as TGCAGCGTATCGGACAGGGGTGTCAAGTACTTC. Translation gives CSVSDRGVKYF.

The chain carries TRBV10-3 and TRBJ2-3; 12 bases agree with TRBD2. The CDR3 extends over 17 amino acids. The germline V gene has CDR1 ENHRY and CDR2 SYGVKD. With 3 bases clipped from V and 3 bases from J, the junction kept 7 bases outside the gene matches. The DNA for the CDR3 is TGTGCCATCAGTGACGGGCGACTAGCGGGAGAGACAGATACGCAGTATTTT. Translation gives CAISDGRLAGETDTQYF.

This clone was counted between two and nine times. J is TRBJ2-7 and V is TRBV19, with 7 bases identical to TRBD1. Germline V gene data show CDR1 as LNHDA and CDR2 as SQIVND (reference sequence). The CDR3 loop spans 14 amino acids. Trimming at V came to 1 base and at J to 2 bases, leaving 2 bases not matched to a gene. This CDR3 is CASSIGQGTYEQYF. The CDR3 bases are TGTGCCAGTAGTATAGGACAGGGCACCTACGAGCAGTACTTC.

The gene calls are TRBV2 and TRBJ2-1, with TRBD2 matching 10 bases. This CDR3 spans 17 amino acids. J was trimmed by 4 bases and V by 11 bases; bases with no gene match: 17. Germline CDR1 and CDR2: SNHLY and FYNNEI. CDR3 coding DNA: TGTGCCCACCGCCCAGCAAGGGGGACTAGCGAGTACAATGAGCAGTTCTTC. Protein sequence: CAHRPARGTSEYNEQFF.

The chain links TRBV3-1 (or the pseudogene TRBV3-2) to TRBJ2-3; 8 bases fit TRBD2. The trim removed 4 bases at V and 5 bases at J, leaving 8 bases unmatched. Germline CDR1 reads LGHDT; CDR2 reads YNNKEL (reference sequence). CDR3 size: 15 residues. DNA of the CDR3: TGTGCCAGCAGCCCGGGGGGGCAGGTGGTAGATACGCAGTATTTT. It encodes CASSPGGQVVDTQYF.